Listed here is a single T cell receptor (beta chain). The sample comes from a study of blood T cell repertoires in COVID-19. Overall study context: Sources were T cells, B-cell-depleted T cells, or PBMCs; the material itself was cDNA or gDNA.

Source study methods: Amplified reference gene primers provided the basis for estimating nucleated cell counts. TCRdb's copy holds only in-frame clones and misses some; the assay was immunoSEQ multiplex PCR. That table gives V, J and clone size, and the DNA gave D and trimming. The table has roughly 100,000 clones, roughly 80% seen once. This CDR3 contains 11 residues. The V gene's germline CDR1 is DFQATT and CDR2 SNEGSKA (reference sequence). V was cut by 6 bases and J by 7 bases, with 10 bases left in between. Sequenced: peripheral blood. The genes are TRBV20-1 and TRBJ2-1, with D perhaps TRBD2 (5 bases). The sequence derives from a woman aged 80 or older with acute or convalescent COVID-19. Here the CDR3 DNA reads TGCAGTGCGAGGACTCAGAATGAGCAGTTCTTC. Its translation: CSARTQNEQFF.